This TCR beta chain was profiled in a study of T cell responses to AZD1222 COVID-19 vaccine. Sequenced by immunoSEQ multiplex PCR; TCRdb stores in-frame clones only, minus some. This table has about 77,000 clones, about 92% appearing once. CDR1 is SGHNT and CDR2 is YENEEA in the germline V gene. V was pared by 1 base and J by 4 bases, with 7 bases between. This CDR3 is built from 13 residues. The source is an adult who received the AZD1222 COVID-19 vaccine. The source material was peripheral blood, sampled 28 days after the second AZD1222 dose. V is TRBV11-3 and J is TRBJ1-1, with unresolved D. CDR3 amino acids: CASSLGMGTEAFF. DNA of the CDR3: TGTGCCAGCAGCTTAGGTATGGGCACTGAAGCTTTCTTT.